One and the same sample provided the 21 T cell receptor beta chains below, sequenced in a study of a mutant IDH1 vaccine in newly diagnosed glioma. No antigen has been assigned to these receptors. Time point of the sample: week 47, end of study. Vaccination used 300 ug of mutant IDH1 20-mer peptide per dose, with topical imiquimod. TCRdb's copy holds only in-frame clones and misses some; the assay was immunoSEQ multiplex PCR. This table has fewer than 70,000 clones, around four fifths appearing once. Material: PBMCs, obtained from a glioma patient whose treatment included an IDH1 peptide vaccine. The receptors originated from a man aged 25-40 years with glioma.

Written as DNA, the CDR3 is TGTGCCAGCAGCTTAGGTGGCAGACCCCAAGAGACCCAGTACTTC. Translating it yields CASSLGGRPQETQYF. This chain uses TRBV11-2 with TRBJ2-5; no reliable D call. Germline V gene sequence: CDR1 SGHAT, CDR2 FQNNGV. This CDR3 has 15 residues. Deletions cut 1 base from V and 1 base from J, with 10 bases between.

V usage is TRBV7-7 and J usage is TRBJ2-5; 8 nucleotides agree with TRBD1. V was pared by 1 base and J by 2 bases, with 3 bases of the junction left unmatched. Per germline, CDR1 SSHAT and CDR2 FNYEAQ (reference sequence). This CDR3 region has 15 residues. CDR3 sequence (DNA): TGTGCCAGCAGCTTAGGGACAGGGCGGCAAGAGACCCAGTACTTC. Amino acids: CASSLGTGRQETQYF.

CDR3 sequence reads: CASSYRTGGAASPLHF. The CDR3 DNA follows: TGTGCCAGCAGTTACAGGACAGGGGGCGCAGCATCACCCCTCCACTTT. V usage is TRBV6-5 and J usage is TRBJ1-6; 11 bases are a match to TRBD1. With V trimmed by 2 bases and J by 10 bases, 7 bases remained unmatched. The CDR3 extends over 16 amino acids. Germline assignment: CDR1 MNHEY and CDR2 SVGAGI.

The chain employs TRBV15 and TRBJ1-1; D is unclear. CDR3 length: 12 residues. Trimming took 2 bases from V and 6 from J, leaving 7 bases between them. Germline values: CDR1 LNHNV, CDR2 YYDKDF (reference sequence). This CDR3 is CATSRQSSEAFF. CDR3 sequence (DNA): TGTGCCACCAGCAGACAGAGCTCTGAAGCTTTCTTT.

This sequence joins TRBV28 and TRBJ1-2; TRBD1 is a possible D gene (6 bases). CDR3 length equals 13 residues. From germline, CDR1 is MDHEN and CDR2 SYDVKM. V was trimmed by 3 bases and J by 5 bases, leaving 10 bases between them. The CDR3 reads CASSLTGFYGYTF. CDR3 in DNA: TGTGCCAGCAGTTTGACAGGTTTTTATGGCTACACCTTC.

This clone was seen just once. The V call is TRBV6-8, the J call TRBJ1-4; 9 nucleotides match TRBD1. Germline trimming cut 5 bases from V and 5 bases from J; bases unmatched to any gene: 6. Germline V gives CDR1 MNHGY, CDR2 SAAAGT. The CDR3 totals 15 residues. CDR3 sequence reads: CASSPEGTGNEKLFF. CDR3 DNA: TGTGCCAGCAGTCCCGAGGGGACAGGGAATGAAAAACTGTTTTTT.

This clone came up a few times. The V gene is TRBV19, the J gene TRBJ1-1, with D perhaps TRBD1 (5 bases). This CDR3 is 14 amino acids long. The germline V gene has CDR1 LNHDA and CDR2 SQIVND (reference sequence). V lost 3 bases to trimming and J lost 5 bases, with 13 bases between them. This chain's CDR3 is CASSIVGATTEAFF. CDR3 nucleotides: TGTGCCAGTAGTATTGTTGGGGCTACGACTGAAGCTTTCTTT.

A note on this clone: This same CDR3 is encoded by further DNA sequences in the sample. The chain is built from TRBV19 and TRBJ2-6; the D gene is possibly TRBD1 (5 bases). The CDR3 runs to 15 residues. In germline, CDR1 is LNHDA, CDR2 SQIVND (reference sequence). The V gene lost 9 bases and the J gene lost 0 bases, with 12 bases spanning the gap. The CDR3 DNA reads as TGTGCCAGGATGACAGAAAACTCTGGGGCCAACGTCCTGACTTTC. Its protein is CARMTENSGANVLTF.

CDR3 protein: CASSQELAGRGEQFF. For the CDR3, the DNA is TGCGCCAGCAGCCAAGAACTAGCGGGGAGGGGTGAGCAGTTCTTC. V usage is TRBV4-1 and J usage is TRBJ2-1, with 10 bases aligning to TRBD2. Germline CDR1 is MGHRA and CDR2 is YSYEKL. The V gene end was trimmed by 0 bases and the J gene end by 9 bases; junction bases not matched to a gene: 5. This CDR3 region has 15 residues.

This clone was seen only a few times. CDR3 sequence (DNA): TGTGCCAGCAGTACCTTGGGGTATGGCTACACCTTC. It yields the protein CASSTLGYGYTF. The V gene is TRBV27, the J gene TRBJ1-2; D not certain. The germline V gene encodes CDR1 MNHEY and CDR2 SMNVEV (reference sequence). Trimming left V 5 bases short and J 5 bases short, with 9 bases between. This CDR3 has 12 amino acids.

This clone was observed a handful of times. This chain joins TRBV5-1 and TRBJ2-1, with D uncertain. CDR3 length: 15 residues. Trimming stripped 0 bases from V and 6 bases from J, with 13 bases between. CDR1 and CDR2 from the germline V gene are SGHRS and YFSETQ. CDR3: CASSLDGFSRNEQFF. CDR3 nucleotides: TGCGCCAGCAGCTTGGATGGGTTCTCCCGCAATGAGCAGTTCTTC.

This chain connects TRBV5-1 to TRBJ1-4; TRBD1 matches at 9 bases. CDR1 and CDR2 (germline): SGHRS, YFSETQ. CDR3 size: 16 residues. Losses at the gene ends were 4 bases for V and 7 bases for J; bases not matched to a gene: 11. CDR3 sequence (DNA): TGCGCCAGCAGCACGGGACAGGGTGTACGATTTGAAAAACTGTTTTTT. Translated: CASSTGQGVRFEKLFF.

The V and J genes are TRBV2 and TRBJ2-5; no firm D call. V shed 6 bases and J shed 3 bases, with 5 bases lying between them. The CDR3 is 11 residues long. CDR1 is SNHLY, CDR2 FYNNEI, per germline. For the CDR3, the DNA is TGTGCCAGCAGGGCCAAAGAGACCCAGTACTTC. This gives the protein CASRAKETQYF.

The chain joins TRBV30 to TRBJ1-2; no reliable D call. V lost 3 bases and J 6 bases, leaving 17 bases between the germline ends. There are 14 residues in the CDR3. The V gene's germline CDR1 is GTSNPN and CDR2 SVGIG (reference sequence). The CDR3 nucleotides read TGTGCCTGGAGACCGGCCACCAAAAGACATGGCTACACCTTC. It translates to CAWRPATKRHGYTF. The full variable domain, completed using reference TRBV30 and TRBJ1-2, is SQTIHQWPATLVQPVGSPLSLECTVEGTSNPNLYWYRQAAGRGLQLLFYSVGIGQISSEVPQNLSASRPQDRQFILSSKKLLLSDSGFYLCAWRPATKRHGYTFGSGTRLTVV.

J is TRBJ1-3 and V is TRBV18, with 7 positions matching TRBD1. Per germline, CDR1 KGHSH and CDR2 LQKENI. The CDR3 contains 14 residues. V shed 6 bases, J shed 0 bases, and the junction held 2 bases outside the gene matches. The CDR3 sequence is CASSRDSSGNTIYF. The CDR3 coding sequence is TGTGCCAGCTCCCGGGACAGCTCTGGAAACACCATATATTTT.

The chain carries TRBV5-1 and TRBJ1-2, with TRBD1 as a possible D gene (5 bases). The CDR3 spans 16 residues. Germline V gene sequence: CDR1 SGHRS, CDR2 YFSETQ. The V end was cut by 0 bases, the J end by 0 bases, with 12 bases between. CDR3 residues: CASSLGDLHSNYGYTF. The CDR3 DNA follows: TGCGCCAGCAGCTTGGGGGACCTACATTCTAACTATGGCTACACCTTC.

The J gene is TRBJ1-3, the V gene TRBV6-7, with no clear D. TRBV6-7 is known as an ORF, though its function is uncertain. V was cut by 11 bases and J by 0 bases, with 11 bases left in between. This CDR3 region has 13 residues. In nucleotides, the CDR3 is TGTGCCCTACGTACCTGCTCTGGAAACACCATATATTTT. This translates into CALRTCSGNTIYF.

The V call is TRBV5-8, the J call TRBJ1-1; no firm D call. V was cut by 2 bases and J by 1 base, with 3 bases left in between. The CDR3 contains 12 residues. Germline V gene sequence: CDR1 SGHTS, CDR2 YDEGEE. CDR3 sequence (DNA): TGTGCCAGCAGCTTTCGGAACACTGAAGCTTTCTTT. This gives the protein CASSFRNTEAFF.

V is TRBV19 and J is TRBJ1-2, with 7 bases matching TRBD1. V lost 6 bases and J lost 4; bases outside the gene matches: 11. CDR1 and CDR2 from the germline V gene are LNHDA and SQIVND (reference sequence). The CDR3 is 15 amino acids. The CDR3 is CASSDSRQGRYGYTF. The CDR3 nucleotides are TGTGCCAGTAGCGATTCCCGACAGGGCCGCTATGGCTACACCTTC.

The V gene is TRBV5-1, the J gene TRBJ2-3, with TRBD1 as a possible D gene (5 bases). Germline-derived CDR1 and CDR2 are SGHRS and YFSETQ. V dropped 0 bases and J dropped 0 bases, with 11 bases sitting between them. The CDR3 runs to 16 residues. CDR3 loop: CASSLESGISTDTQYF. CDR3 nucleotides: TGCGCCAGCAGCTTGGAGTCAGGGATAAGCACAGATACGCAGTATTTT.

The chain is built from TRBV5-1 and TRBJ2-3; 8 bases align to TRBD1. The CDR3 runs 15 residues. Trimming at V came to 4 bases and at J to 1 base, leaving 5 bases not matched to a gene. Per the germline V gene, CDR1 is SGHRS and CDR2 is YFSETQ. The CDR3 DNA is TGCGCCAGCAGCGCGTCAGGGGGCGGCACAGATACGCAGTATTTT. Its translation: CASSASGGGTDTQYF. Full variable domain (rest looked up from reference TRBV5-1 and TRBJ2-3): KAGVTQTPRYLIKTRGQQVTLSCSPISGHRSVSWYQQTPGQGLQFLFEYFSETQRNKGNFPGRFSGRQFSNSRSEMNVSTLELGDSALYLCASSASGGGTDTQYFGPGTRLTVL.